This is a list of T cell receptor beta chains from one sample in a study of shared clonotypes between healthy human individuals. Produced via immunoSEQ multiplex PCR; TCRdb's table is partial and in-frame only. The sample lists fewer than 650,000 clones; about 80% were seen once. The sample consisted of PBMCs. These TCRs come from a woman aged 40 to 49 in good health. Some clones in this sample may be carry-over from other donors' samples. CDR3s include the opening cysteine and the closing phenylalanine or tryptophan. D genes are given only for firm matches. Expanded clones are given a class, and other clones once, few, many or no size at all.

>11|TRBV20-1|-|TRBJ2-5|-
TGCAGTGTCGAGGGCGGGGAGACCCAGTACTTC
CSVEGGETQYF
>13|TRBV5-1|-|TRBJ1-1|-
TGCGCCAGCAGCTTGATAGGGAACACTGAAGCTTTCTTT
CASSLIGNTEAFF
>14|TRBV6-1|few|TRBJ1-5|-
TGTGCCAGCAGTAACAGGGCAGGGAATCAGCCCCAGCATTTT
CASSNRAGNQPQHF
>17|TRBV14|-|TRBJ2-7|-
TGTGCCAGCAGCCAACTCCGAGCAAGGGGGAGGGCCAGCGAGCAGTACTTC
CASSQLRARGRASEQYF
>13|TRBV6-1|-|TRBJ1-5|-
TGTGCCAGCAGTGGGCAAAGCAATCAGCCCCAGCATTTT
CASSGQSNQPQHF
>13|TRBV6-1|-|TRBJ1-1|TRBD1
TGTGCCAGCAGGGAGGGGGCTCGAACTGAAGCTTTCTTT
CASREGARTEAFF
>14|TRBV6-4|-|TRBJ1-1|-
TGTGCCAGCAGTGCCGAAGGTGAGCGCACTGAAGCTTTCTTT
CASSAEGERTEAFF
>16|TRBV28|once|TRBJ2-3|TRBD2
TGTGCCAGCAGTTCCTCACGGGCGGGAGGTACAGATACGCAGTATTTT
CASSSSRAGGTDTQYF
>14|TRBV7-3|many|TRBJ1-2|TRBD1
TGTGCCAGCAGCCCCACCGGGCAGGGGGATGGCTACACCTTC
CASSPTGQGDGYTF
>12|TRBV11-2|-|TRBJ2-2|-
TGTGCCAGCAGCCAGGAGACCGGGGAGCTGCTTTTT
CASSQETGELLF
>16|TRBV5-1|-|TRBJ2-1|TRBD2
TGCGCCAGCAGCACTACACTAGCGGGAGGGCCCAATGAGCAGTTCTTC
CASSTTLAGGPNEQFF
>14|TRBV6-5|few|TRBJ2-3|-
TGTGCCAGCAGTTACTCGAGATTTCCAGATACGCAGTATTTT
CASSYSRFPDTQYF
>16|TRBV30|-|TRBJ2-3|TRBD2
TGTGCCTGGAGTGTAAGCCTAGCGGGAGGGGCAGATACGCAGTATTTT
CAWSVSLAGGADTQYF
>15|TRBV6-5|few|TRBJ1-6|TRBD1
TGTGCCAGCAGTGTAACCGGACAGGGGCGTTCACCCCTCCACTTT
CASSVTGQGRSPLHF
>15|TRBV2|once|TRBJ1-5|TRBD1
TGTGCCAGCACCCCGGACAGGGGTTTGAATCAGCCCCAGCATTTT
CASTPDRGLNQPQHF
>15|TRBV11-2|-|TRBJ2-1|-
TGTGCCAGCAGCCCCCGAAGGGGGGTCGTGAATGAGCAGTTCTTC
CASSPRRGVVNEQFF
>12|TRBV29-1|-|TRBJ1-2|-
TGCAGCGTTGAGAACAGGACCAATGGCTACACCTTC
CSVENRTNGYTF
>15|TRBV5-8|many|TRBJ2-1|TRBD2
TGTGCCAGCAGCCTCGGACTAGCGGGGGTCAATGAGCAGTTCTTC
CASSLGLAGVNEQFF
>13|TRBV11-1|few|TRBJ2-3|-
TGTGCCAGCAGCTCCACCTACACAGATACGCAGTATTTT
CASSSTYTDTQYF
>15|TRBV18|few|TRBJ1-2|TRBD1
TGTGCCAGCTCGCCCCCAGGGGGCGGGAGTTATGGCTACACCTTC
CASSPPGGGSYGYTF
>16|TRBV7-8|-|TRBJ2-7|TRBD2
TGTGCCAGCAGCTTACAAGCGGGAGGACCCATCTACGAGCAGTACTTC
CASSLQAGGPIYEQYF
>12|TRBV5-6|few|TRBJ1-2|-
TGTGCCAGCAGCGCACTTAACTATGGCTACACCTTC
CASSALNYGYTF
>15|TRBV25-1|-|TRBJ1-1|-
TGTGCCAGCACCCCGAGAACGGCTGCAAACACTGAAGCTTTCTTT
CASTPRTAANTEAFF
>13|TRBV11-2|-|TRBJ2-7|TRBD1
TGTGCCAGCAGCTTTCAGGGGGCAGGCGAGCAGTACTTC
CASSFQGAGEQYF
>15|TRBV19|-|TRBJ2-6|-
TGTGCCAGTTTCGACTCGACCTCTGGGGCCAACGTCCTGACTTTC
CASFDSTSGANVLTF
>14|TRBV6-6|-|TRBJ1-2|-
TGTGCCAGCAGCCTTACGACAGTCGTCTATGGCTACACCTTC
CASSLTTVVYGYTF
>15|TRBV10-1|few|TRBJ2-2|-
TGCGCCAGCAGTGAGGCCGGGAGGAACACCGGGGAGCTGTTTTTT
CASSEAGRNTGELFF